The 12 T cell receptor beta chains reported below all come from one sample, sequenced in a study of technical replicates of blood from a handful of donors. Assay: immunoSEQ multiplex PCR; the TCRdb copy retains only in-frame clones and omits some. Among tens of thousands of clones listed, about 96% were seen once. Sequenced sample: T cells isolated from PBMCs. All receptors come from a human donor in good health.

The chain is built from TRBV29-1 and TRBJ1-1; TRBD1 agrees at 8 bases. This CDR3 is 23 amino acids long. V lost 7 bases and J lost 0; bases outside the gene matches: 34. The germline V gene has CDR1 SQVTM and CDR2 ANQGSEA. The CDR3 coding sequence is TGCAGCGACGATTGGCCCCCTCACACTTTAAACCGGGACAGGCCCTACATGAACACTGAAGCTTTCTTT. This encodes CSDDWPPHTLNRDRPYMNTEAFF.

This sequence joins TRBV7-6 and TRBJ2-2, with a tentative D call TRBD1 (6 bases). CDR1 SGHVS and CDR2 FNYEAQ come from the germline V gene. V lost 1 base, J lost 4 bases, and 16 bases lay in between. CDR3 length equals 17 residues. The CDR3 loop reads CASSLVRGQGSTGELFF. The DNA for the CDR3 is TGTGCCAGCAGCTTAGTACGGGGTCAGGGGAGCACCGGGGAGCTGTTTTTT. Supplemented by reference TRBV7-6 and TRBJ2-2, the full variable domain reads GAGVSQSPRYKVTKRGQDVALRCDPISGHVSLYWYRQALGQGPEFLTYFNYEAQQDKSGLPNDRFSAERPEGSISTLTIQRTEQRDSAMYRCASSLVRGQGSTGELFFGEGSRLTVL.

V usage is TRBV25-1 and J usage is TRBJ2-5, with 10 positions matching TRBD1. The CDR3 runs 15 residues. CDR1 is MGHDK, CDR2 SYGVNS, per germline. The ends lost 4 bases at V and 4 bases at J; junction bases unmatched: 6. CDR3 sequence: CASSVAGTGVETQYF. CDR3 nucleotide sequence: TGTGCCAGCAGTGTCGCCGGGACAGGGGTAGAGACCCAGTACTTC.

V and J are TRBV27 and TRBJ1-2, with D possibly being TRBD1 (5 bases). The CDR3 is 14 amino acids. Germline CDR1 is MNHEY and CDR2 is SMNVEV (reference sequence). V was cut by 5 bases and J by 4 bases, with 14 bases left in between. CDR3 coding DNA: TGTGCCAGCAGTGACGACGGGGGAATCTATGGCTACACCTTC. Protein product: CASSDDGGIYGYTF.

The chain links TRBV19 to TRBJ1-3; 7 nucleotides align to TRBD1. Germline loops: CDR1 LNHDA, CDR2 SQIVND (reference sequence). This CDR3 region has 15 residues. The V gene end was trimmed by 1 base and the J gene end by 3 bases; junction bases not matched to a gene: 3. Written as DNA, the CDR3 is TGTGCCAGTAGTATAGCCCGGACAGGTGGAAACACCATATATTTT. It is translated as CASSIARTGGNTIYF. Combining the CDR3 with reference TRBV19 and TRBJ1-3 gives the whole variable domain DGGITQSPKYLFRKEGQNVTLSCEQNLNHDAMYWYRQDPGQGLRLIYYSQIVNDFQKGDIAEGYSVSREKKESFPLTVTSAQKNPTAFYLCASSIARTGGNTIYFGEGSWLTVV.

This chain joins TRBV15 and TRBJ2-7; D possibly corresponds to TRBD2 (6 bases). Germline V gene sequence: CDR1 LNHNV, CDR2 YYDKDF (reference sequence). V lost 2 bases to trimming and J lost 1 base, with 9 bases between them. The CDR3 has 14 amino acids. CDR3 coding DNA: TGTGCCACCAGCAGACCCGGGAGTTCCTACGAGCAGTACTTC. Its translation: CATSRPGSSYEQYF.

The rearrangement uses TRBV6-5 and TRBJ1-5; the D is unclear. Trimming shortened V by 4 bases and J by 3 bases, and 10 bases separated the two germline ends. Germline values: CDR1 MNHEY, CDR2 SVGAGI. The CDR3 sequence is 14 residues long. For the CDR3, the DNA is TGTGCCAGCAGTTCCCAGGTAACCAATCAGCCCCAGCATTTT. It codes for CASSSQVTNQPQHF.

The chain is built from TRBV7-9 and TRBJ1-1, with D uncertain. CDR1 is SEHNR and CDR2 is FQNEAQ in the germline V gene (reference sequence). The ends were cut back, 1 base at V and 6 bases at J, with 12 bases in the middle. The length of the CDR3 is 14 residues. The CDR3, as DNA: TGTGCCAGCAGCTTAGAACTTTTTTCTGCTGAAGCTTTCTTT. This gives the protein CASSLELFSAEAFF. Full variable domain (missing parts from reference TRBV7-9 and TRBJ1-1): DTGVSQNPRHKITKRGQNVTFRCDPISEHNRLYWYRQTLGQGPEFLTYFQNEAQLEKSRLLSDRFSAERPKGSFSTLEIQRTEQGDSAMYLCASSLELFSAEAFFGQGTRLTVV.

V and J are TRBV7-9 and TRBJ2-7; 8 bases align to TRBD1. V trimming: 4 bases; J trimming: 0 bases; junction bases outside the gene matches: 2. Germline V gives CDR1 SEHNR, CDR2 FQNEAQ (reference sequence). The CDR3 runs 14 residues. The CDR3 sequence is CASSSDRDSYEQYF. For the CDR3, the DNA is TGTGCCAGCAGCTCGGACAGGGACTCCTACGAGCAGTACTTC.

This clone was observed once. The gene calls are TRBV11-1 and TRBJ2-1, with D possibly matching TRBD1 (6 bases). V was trimmed by 4 bases and J by 5 bases, leaving 12 bases between them. Per the germline V gene, CDR1 is SGHAT and CDR2 is FQDESV (reference sequence). The CDR3 covers 14 residues. CDR3 bases: TGTGCCAGCAGCTGGGCCCACAGGGACAATGAGCAGTTCTTC. It encodes CASSWAHRDNEQFF.

The genes are TRBV7-8 and TRBJ2-3; TRBD2 matches at 9 bases. This CDR3 has 17 residues. Trimming cost V 0 bases and J 4 bases; bases outside gene matches: 8. The germline V gene has CDR1 SGHVS and CDR2 FQNEAQ. CDR3 nucleotide sequence: TGTGCCAGCAGCTTAGCGGGGCGGGGGGGCCCCTCAGATACGCAGTATTTT. It translates to CASSLAGRGGPSDTQYF.

The V call is TRBV7-7, the J call TRBJ2-5, with D maybe TRBD2 (5 bases). From germline, CDR1 is SSHAT and CDR2 FNYEAQ (reference sequence). The CDR3 is 15 residues long. The V end was cut by 3 bases, the J end by 5 bases, with 16 bases between. DNA for the CDR3: TGTGCCAGCAGCTTTTCTTTTCGGGGTGAGGAGACCCAGTACTTC. Translating it yields CASSFSFRGEETQYF.